These 3 T cell receptor beta chains share one sample of origin, sequenced in a study of control samples from healthy donors and cancer patients. The assay was immunoSEQ multiplex PCR, and TCRdb's table has in-frame clones only and misses some. This table holds about 65,000 clones, roughly nine tenths found once. The sequenced sample consisted of PBMCs. Receptors originate from a woman between 50 and 59 years old with colorectal cancer.

The chain links TRBV5-1 to TRBJ2-3; TRBD2 is a possible D gene (5 bases). V lost 4 bases to trimming and J lost 2 bases, with 14 bases between them. Germline lookup yields CDR1 SGHRS and CDR2 YFSETQ. This CDR3 comprises 15 residues. The CDR3 sequence: CASSPGGSYTDTQYF. DNA for the CDR3: TGCGCCAGCAGCCCTGGAGGCTCTTACACAGATACGCAGTATTTT. Together with reference TRBV5-1 and TRBJ2-3, the CDR3 gives the full variable domain: KAGVTQTPRYLIKTRGQQVTLSCSPISGHRSVSWYQQTPGQGLQFLFEYFSETQRNKGNFPGRFSGRQFSNSRSEMNVSTLELGDSALYLCASSPGGSYTDTQYFGPGTRLTVL.

This clone was recorded a few times. The genes are TRBV11-2 and TRBJ1-2; perhaps TRBD1 as D (6 bases). The CDR3 totals 13 residues. Germline values: CDR1 SGHAT, CDR2 FQNNGV. V was shortened by 2 bases and J by 7 bases, with 11 bases between the two germline ends. CDR3 protein: CASSLPGARGYTF. DNA for the CDR3: TGTGCCAGCAGCTTACCGGGGGCGCGTGGCTACACCTTC.

The DNA of the CDR3 is TGTGCCAGCAGTTCCCCAGGGGGGGGTCAGCCCCAGCATTTT. Translated: CASSSPGGGQPQHF. This rearrangement joins TRBV28 to TRBJ1-5; 7 nucleotides line up with TRBD1. Germline CDR1 and CDR2: MDHEN and SYDVKM. The junction had 6 bases not matched to a gene; V was cut back by 4 bases and J by 6 bases. The CDR3 runs to 14 residues.